What follows are 3 T cell receptor beta chains derived from one specimen sequenced in a study of T cell changes during pregnancy in multiple sclerosis. The method was immunoSEQ multiplex PCR; TCRdb's version includes in-frame clones alone and lacks a portion of them. The sample records over 30,000 clones, 70% to 90% being singletons. Source: CD8+ T cells from peripheral blood mononuclear cells, taken in the third trimester of pregnancy. These receptor sequences come from a female donor with multiple sclerosis, enrolled in a pregnancy study.

This chain joins TRBV2 and TRBJ2-3; a weak D match, TRBD2 (7 bases). Trimming shortened V by 4 bases and J by 5 bases, and 16 bases separated the two germline ends. The CDR3 has 15 amino acids. The germline CDR1 and CDR2 sequences are SNHLY and FYNNEI. Here the CDR3 DNA reads TGTGCCAGCAGTGTCGTGTGGGGGGGCCAAGATACGCAGTATTTT. Translation: CASSVVWGGQDTQYF.

This chain uses TRBV6-1 with TRBJ1-2; the match to TRBD1 covers 7 bases. The CDR3 is 14 residues long. CDR1 MNHNS and CDR2 SASEGT come from the germline V gene. V shed 6 bases and J 6 bases; nucleotides not matched to a gene: 10. CDR3 region: CASSNHRGMDGYTF. In DNA, the CDR3 is TGTGCCAGCAGCAATCACAGGGGAATGGATGGCTACACCTTC.

This clone was seen just once. The chain has TRBV19 and TRBJ2-5; D unresolved. The CDR3 sequence is 16 residues long. Deletions cut 0 bases from V and 2 bases from J, with 13 bases between. Germline CDR1 is LNHDA and CDR2 is SQIVND (reference sequence). The CDR3 DNA sequence: TGTGCCAGTAGTATAGACCGTTCCCTCCGTCAAGAGACCCAGTACTTC. Its translation: CASSIDRSLRQETQYF.